This T cell receptor beta chain is drawn from a study of T cell changes during pregnancy in multiple sclerosis. Assay: immunoSEQ multiplex PCR; the TCRdb copy retains only in-frame clones and omits some. This table has tens of thousands of clones, over 80% appearing once. The CDR3 covers 14 residues. Germline V gives CDR1 SQVTM, CDR2 ANQGSEA. Trimming pared 6 bases from V and 5 bases from J, leaving 17 bases between. The chain uses TRBV29-1 and TRBJ2-1; D may be TRBD2 (5 bases). The sequenced sample was CD4+ T cells from peripheral blood mononuclear cells, obtained after pregnancy. The source of this sequence is a female donor with multiple sclerosis, enrolled in a pregnancy study. In DNA, the CDR3 is TGCAGCGTCCGGATGTGGGGAGTTAACAATGAGCAGTTCTTC. This sequence encodes CSVRMWGVNNEQFF.